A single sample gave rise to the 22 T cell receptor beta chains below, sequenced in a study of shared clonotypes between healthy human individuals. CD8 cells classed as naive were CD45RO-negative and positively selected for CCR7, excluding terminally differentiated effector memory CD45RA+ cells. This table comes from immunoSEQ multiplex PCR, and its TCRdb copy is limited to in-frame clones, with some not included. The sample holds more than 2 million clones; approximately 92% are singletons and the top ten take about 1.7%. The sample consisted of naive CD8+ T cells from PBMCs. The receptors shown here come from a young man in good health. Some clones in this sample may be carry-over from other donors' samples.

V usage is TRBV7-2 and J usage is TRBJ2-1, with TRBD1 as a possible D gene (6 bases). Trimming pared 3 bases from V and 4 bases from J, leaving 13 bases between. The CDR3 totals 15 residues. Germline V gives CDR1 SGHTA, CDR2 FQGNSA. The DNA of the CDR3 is TGTGCCAGCAGCTTCGGGGCAGGGGATTACAATGAGCAGTTCTTC. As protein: CASSFGAGDYNEQFF.

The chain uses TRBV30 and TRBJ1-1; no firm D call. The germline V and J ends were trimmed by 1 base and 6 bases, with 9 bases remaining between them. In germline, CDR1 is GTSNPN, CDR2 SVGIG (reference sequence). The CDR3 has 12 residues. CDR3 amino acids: CAWSGWGAEAFF. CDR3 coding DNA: TGTGCCTGGAGTGGATGGGGTGCTGAAGCTTTCTTT.

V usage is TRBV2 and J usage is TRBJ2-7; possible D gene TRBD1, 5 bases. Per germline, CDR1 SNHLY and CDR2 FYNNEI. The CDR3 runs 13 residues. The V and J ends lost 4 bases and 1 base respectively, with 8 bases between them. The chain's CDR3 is CASSADRSYEQYF. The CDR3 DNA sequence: TGTGCCAGCAGTGCCGACAGATCCTACGAGCAGTACTTC.

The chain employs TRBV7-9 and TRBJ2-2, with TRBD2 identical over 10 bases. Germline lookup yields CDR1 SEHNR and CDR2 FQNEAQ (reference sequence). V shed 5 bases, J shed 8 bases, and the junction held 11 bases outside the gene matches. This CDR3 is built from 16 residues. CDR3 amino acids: CASSLTAGGPSGELFF. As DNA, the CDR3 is TGTGCCAGCAGCCTAACAGCGGGAGGGCCTAGTGGGGAGCTGTTTTTT. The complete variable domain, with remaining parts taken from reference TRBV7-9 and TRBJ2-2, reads DTGVSQNPRHKITKRGQNVTFRCDPISEHNRLYWYRQTLGQGPEFLTYFQNEAQLEKSRLLSDRFSAERPKGSFSTLEIQRTEQGDSAMYLCASSLTAGGPSGELFFGEGSRLTVL.

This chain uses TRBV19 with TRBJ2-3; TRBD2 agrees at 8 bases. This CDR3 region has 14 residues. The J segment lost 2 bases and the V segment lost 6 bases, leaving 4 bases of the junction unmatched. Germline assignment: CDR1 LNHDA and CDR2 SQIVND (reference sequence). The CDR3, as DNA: TGTGCCAGTAGCCCTAGCGGGTACACAGATACGCAGTATTTT. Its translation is CASSPSGYTDTQYF. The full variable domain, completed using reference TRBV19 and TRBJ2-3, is DGGITQSPKYLFRKEGQNVTLSCEQNLNHDAMYWYRQDPGQGLRLIYYSQIVNDFQKGDIAEGYSVSREKKESFPLTVTSAQKNPTAFYLCASSPSGYTDTQYFGPGTRLTVL.

CDR3 amino acids: CASTLAGTSYEQYF. In DNA form, the CDR3 reads TGTGCCAGCACGCTAGCGGGAACGTCCTACGAGCAGTACTTC. V usage is TRBV5-6 and J usage is TRBJ2-7; 9 bases are a match to TRBD2. This CDR3 comprises 14 residues. Trimming took 6 bases from V and 1 from J; bases not matched to a gene: 5. Looked up from germline, CDR1 is SGHDT and CDR2 is YYEEEE.

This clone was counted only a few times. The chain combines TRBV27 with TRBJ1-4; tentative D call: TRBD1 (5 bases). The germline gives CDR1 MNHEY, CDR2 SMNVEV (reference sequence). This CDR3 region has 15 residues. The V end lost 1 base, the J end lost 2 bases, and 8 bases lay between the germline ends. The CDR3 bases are TGTGCCAGCAGTTTATACGCAGGGACTAATGAAAAACTGTTTTTT. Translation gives CASSLYAGTNEKLFF.

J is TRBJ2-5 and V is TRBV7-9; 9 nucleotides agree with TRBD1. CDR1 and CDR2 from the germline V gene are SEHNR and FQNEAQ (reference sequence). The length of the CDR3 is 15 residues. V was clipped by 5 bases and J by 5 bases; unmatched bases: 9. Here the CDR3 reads CASSNGQGFSETQYF. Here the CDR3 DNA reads TGTGCCAGCAGCAATGGACAGGGGTTTTCGGAGACCCAGTACTTC. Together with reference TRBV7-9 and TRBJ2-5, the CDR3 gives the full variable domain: DTGVSQNPRHKITKRGQNVTFRCDPISEHNRLYWYRQTLGQGPEFLTYFQNEAQLEKSRLLSDRFSAERPKGSFSTLEIQRTEQGDSAMYLCASSNGQGFSETQYFGPGTRLLVL.

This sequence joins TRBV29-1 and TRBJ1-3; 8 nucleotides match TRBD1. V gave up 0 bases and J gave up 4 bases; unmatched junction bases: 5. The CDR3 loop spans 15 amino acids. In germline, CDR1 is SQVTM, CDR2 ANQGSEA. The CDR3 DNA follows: TGCAGCGTTGAAGACCCCCGGGACAGGGGAAACACCATATATTTT. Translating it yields CSVEDPRDRGNTIYF. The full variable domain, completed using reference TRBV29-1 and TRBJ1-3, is SAVISQKPSRDICQRGTSLTIQCQVDSQVTMMFWYRQQPGQSLTLIATANQGSEATYESGFVIDKFPISRPNLTFSTLTVSNMSPEDSSIYLCSVEDPRDRGNTIYFGEGSWLTVV.

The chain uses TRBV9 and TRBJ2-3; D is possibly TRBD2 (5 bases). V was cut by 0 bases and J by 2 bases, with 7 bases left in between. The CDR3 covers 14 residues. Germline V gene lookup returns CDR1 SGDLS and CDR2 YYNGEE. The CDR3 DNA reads TGTGCCAGCAGCGTAGAAGACTACACAGATACGCAGTATTTT. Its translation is CASSVEDYTDTQYF.

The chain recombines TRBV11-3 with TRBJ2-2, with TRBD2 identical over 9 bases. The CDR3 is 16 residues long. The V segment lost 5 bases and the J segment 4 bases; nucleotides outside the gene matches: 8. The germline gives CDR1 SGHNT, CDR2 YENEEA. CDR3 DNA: TGTGCCAGCAGCAACTTAGCGGGAGTGGTCACCGGGGAGCTGTTTTTT. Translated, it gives CASSNLAGVVTGELFF.

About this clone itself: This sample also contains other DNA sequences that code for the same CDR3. The CDR3 region is CASSLMGNEQFF. As DNA, the CDR3 is TGTGCCAGCAGTTTAATGGGCAATGAGCAGTTCTTC. The chain links TRBV27 to TRBJ2-1; no clear D. Per germline, CDR1 MNHEY and CDR2 SMNVEV (reference sequence). This CDR3 comprises 12 residues. With 2 bases removed from V and 6 bases from J, the gap between germline ends came to 5 bases.

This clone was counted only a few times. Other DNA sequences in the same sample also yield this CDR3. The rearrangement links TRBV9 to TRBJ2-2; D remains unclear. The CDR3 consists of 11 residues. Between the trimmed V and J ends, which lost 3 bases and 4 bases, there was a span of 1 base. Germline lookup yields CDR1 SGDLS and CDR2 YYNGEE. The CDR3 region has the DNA TGTGCCAGCAGCGGCACCGGGGAGCTGTTTTTT. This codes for CASSGTGELFF.

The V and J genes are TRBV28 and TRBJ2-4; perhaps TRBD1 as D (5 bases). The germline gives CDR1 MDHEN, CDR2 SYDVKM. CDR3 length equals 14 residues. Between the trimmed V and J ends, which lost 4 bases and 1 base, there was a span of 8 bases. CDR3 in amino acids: CASSSQVAKNIQYF. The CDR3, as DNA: TGTGCCAGCAGTTCACAGGTTGCCAAAAACATTCAGTACTTC. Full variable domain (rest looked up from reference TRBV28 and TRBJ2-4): DVKVTQSSRYLVKRTGEKVFLECVQDMDHENMFWYRQDPGLGLRLIYFSYDVKMKEKGDIPEGYSVSREKKERFSLILESASTNQTSMYLCASSSQVAKNIQYFGAGTRLSVL.

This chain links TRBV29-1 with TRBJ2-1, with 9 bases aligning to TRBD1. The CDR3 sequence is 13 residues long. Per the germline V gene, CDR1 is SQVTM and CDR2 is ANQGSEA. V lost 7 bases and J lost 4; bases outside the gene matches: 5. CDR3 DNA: TGCAGCGGAGACGGACAGGGGTACAATGAGCAGTTCTTC. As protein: CSGDGQGYNEQFF.

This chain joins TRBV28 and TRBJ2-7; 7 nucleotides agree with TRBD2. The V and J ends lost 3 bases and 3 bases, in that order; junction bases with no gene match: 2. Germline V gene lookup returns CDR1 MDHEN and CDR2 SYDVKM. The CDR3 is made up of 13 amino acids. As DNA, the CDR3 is TGTGCCAGCAGTTTTGGGGGGGGCTACGAGCAGTACTTC. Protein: CASSFGGGYEQYF.

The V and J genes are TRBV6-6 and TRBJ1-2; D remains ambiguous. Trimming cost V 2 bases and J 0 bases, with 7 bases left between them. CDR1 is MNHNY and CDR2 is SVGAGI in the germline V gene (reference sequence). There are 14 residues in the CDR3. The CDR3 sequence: CASSYLPANYGYTF. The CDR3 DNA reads TGTGCCAGCAGTTACCTACCAGCTAACTATGGCTACACCTTC.

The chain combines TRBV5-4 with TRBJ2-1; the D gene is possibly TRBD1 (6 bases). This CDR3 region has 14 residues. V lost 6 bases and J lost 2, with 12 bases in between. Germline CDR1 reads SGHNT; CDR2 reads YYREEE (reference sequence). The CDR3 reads CASNERGTYNEQFF. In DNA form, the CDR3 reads TGTGCCAGCAACGAAAGGGGGACCTACAATGAGCAGTTCTTC. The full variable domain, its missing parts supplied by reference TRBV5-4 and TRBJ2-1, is ETGVTQSPTHLIKTRGQQVTLRCSSQSGHNTVSWYQQALGQGPQFIFQYYREEENGRGNFPPRFSGLQFPNYSSELNVNALELDDSALYLCASNERGTYNEQFFGPGTRLTVL.

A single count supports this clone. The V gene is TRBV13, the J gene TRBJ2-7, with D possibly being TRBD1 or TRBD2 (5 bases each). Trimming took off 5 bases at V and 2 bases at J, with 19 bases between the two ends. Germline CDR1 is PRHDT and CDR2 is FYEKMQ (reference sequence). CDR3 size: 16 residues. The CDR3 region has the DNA TGTGCCAGCAGCCCCTCAGGGAGTTTACTGACCTACGAGCAGTACTTC. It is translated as CASSPSGSLLTYEQYF. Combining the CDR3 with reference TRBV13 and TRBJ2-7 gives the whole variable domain AAGVIQSPRHLIKEKRETATLKCYPIPRHDTVYWYQQGPGQDPQFLISFYEKMQSDKGSIPDRFSAQQFSDYHSELNMSSLELGDSALYFCASSPSGSLLTYEQYFGPGTRLTVT.

CDR3 bases: TGTGCCAGCAGCCCCGGGGGGGATTACTACGAGCAGTACTTC. Protein: CASSPGGDYYEQYF. The chain links TRBV9 to TRBJ2-7; 8 positions match TRBD2. Trimming removed 4 bases from V and 3 bases from J; junction bases left unmatched: 6. This CDR3 is 14 amino acids long. The germline V gene encodes CDR1 SGDLS and CDR2 YYNGEE.

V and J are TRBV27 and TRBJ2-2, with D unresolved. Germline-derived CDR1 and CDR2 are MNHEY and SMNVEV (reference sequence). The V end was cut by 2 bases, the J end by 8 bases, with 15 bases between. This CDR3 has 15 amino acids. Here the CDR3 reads CASSLQPSLAGELFF. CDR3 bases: TGTGCCAGCAGTTTACAGCCTAGTTTAGCAGGGGAGCTGTTTTTT.

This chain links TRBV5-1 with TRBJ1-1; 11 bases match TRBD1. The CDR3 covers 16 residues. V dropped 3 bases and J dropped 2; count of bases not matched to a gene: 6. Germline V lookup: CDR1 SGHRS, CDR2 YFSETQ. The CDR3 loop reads CASSWDRGRLNTEAFF. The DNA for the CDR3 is TGCGCCAGCAGCTGGGACAGGGGGAGGCTCAACACTGAAGCTTTCTTT.